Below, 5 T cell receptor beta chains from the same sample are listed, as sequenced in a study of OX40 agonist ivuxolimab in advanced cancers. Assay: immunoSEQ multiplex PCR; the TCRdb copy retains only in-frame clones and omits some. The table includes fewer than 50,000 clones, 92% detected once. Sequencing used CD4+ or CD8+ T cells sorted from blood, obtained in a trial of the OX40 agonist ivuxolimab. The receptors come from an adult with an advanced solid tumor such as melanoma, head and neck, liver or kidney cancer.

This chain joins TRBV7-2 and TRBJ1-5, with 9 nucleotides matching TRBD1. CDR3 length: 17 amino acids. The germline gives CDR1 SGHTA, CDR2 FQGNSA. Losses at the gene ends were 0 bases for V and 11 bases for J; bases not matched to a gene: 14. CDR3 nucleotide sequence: TGTGCCAGCAGCTTAGCGCCGGGACAGGGCCTTGGATGGACCCAGCATTTT. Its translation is CASSLAPGQGLGWTQHF.

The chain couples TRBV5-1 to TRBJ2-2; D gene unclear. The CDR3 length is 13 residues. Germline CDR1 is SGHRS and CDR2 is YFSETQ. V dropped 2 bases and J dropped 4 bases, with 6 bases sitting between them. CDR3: CASSFLATGELFF. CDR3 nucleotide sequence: TGCGCCAGCAGCTTCCTGGCCACCGGGGAGCTGTTTTTT.

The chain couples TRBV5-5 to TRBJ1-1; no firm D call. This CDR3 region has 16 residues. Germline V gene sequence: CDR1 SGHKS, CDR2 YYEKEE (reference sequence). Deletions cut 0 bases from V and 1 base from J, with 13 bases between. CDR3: CASSLVRGLRNTEAFF. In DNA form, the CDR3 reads TGTGCCAGCAGCTTGGTCCGGGGATTGAGGAACACTGAAGCTTTCTTT.

The DNA for the CDR3 is TGTGCCAGCAGCTTAATCGGTTACAATGAGCAGTTCTTC. It yields the protein CASSLIGYNEQFF. The chain combines TRBV7-2 with TRBJ2-1; D ambiguous. This CDR3 is built from 13 residues. The germline CDR1 and CDR2 sequences are SGHTA and FQGNSA. V lost 2 bases, J lost 4 bases, and 6 bases lay in between.

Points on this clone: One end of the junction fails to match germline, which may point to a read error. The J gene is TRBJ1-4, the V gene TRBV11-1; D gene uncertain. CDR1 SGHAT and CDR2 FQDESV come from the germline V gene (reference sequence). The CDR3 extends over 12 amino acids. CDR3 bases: TGTGCCAGCAGCCATCCCGGGAGCCGGGTGGTTTTT. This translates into CASSHPGSRVVF.